Listed here are 23 T cell receptor beta chains from one sample, sequenced in a study of blood T cell repertoires in COVID-19. Profiled with immunoSEQ multiplex PCR; TCRdb holds only in-frame clones, not every one. The repertoire consists of tens of thousands of clones, with about nine tenths occurring once and the leading ten covering 1.9%. The sequenced sample was peripheral blood. Receptors were obtained from a woman aged 45-65 years in a cohort sampled during active COVID-19.

The chain has TRBV4-2 and TRBJ2-1, with 7 bases matching TRBD1. The V segment lost 4 bases and the J segment 0 bases; nucleotides outside the gene matches: 6. The CDR3 is made up of 16 amino acids. The germline CDR1 and CDR2 sequences are LGHNA and YNFKEQ. The CDR3 DNA reads TGTGCCAGCAGCCTATCCGGGGACAGCTCCTACAATGAGCAGTTCTTC. It is translated as CASSLSGDSSYNEQFF.

The chain employs TRBV6-2 or TRBV6-3 and TRBJ2-7; the match to TRBD2 covers 12 bases. The ends lost 5 bases at V and 3 bases at J; junction bases unmatched: 2. The CDR3 runs to 14 residues. CDR1 and CDR2 from the germline V gene are MNHEY and SVGEGT. Here the CDR3 DNA reads TGTGCCAGCAGTATGACTAGCGGGAGCTACGAGCAGTACTTC. This sequence encodes CASSMTSGSYEQYF.

This clone was detected once. The gene calls are TRBV2 and TRBJ2-3, with 9 bases that match TRBD2. Per the germline V gene, CDR1 is SNHLY and CDR2 is FYNNEI. The ends lost 3 bases at V and 1 base at J; junction bases unmatched: 5. This CDR3 is 16 amino acids long. CDR3 nucleotides: TGTGCCAGCAGTGATGAGACTAGCGGCCGCACAGATACGCAGTATTTT. Translating gives CASSDETSGRTDTQYF. Drawing the rest from reference TRBV2 and TRBJ2-3, the complete variable domain is EPEVTQTPSHQVTQMGQEVILRCVPISNHLYFYWYRQILGQKVEFLVSFYNNEISEKSEIFDDQFSVERPDGSNFTLKIRSTKLEDSAMYFCASSDETSGRTDTQYFGPGTRLTVL.

This clone was detected only once. The rearrangement links TRBV29-1 to TRBJ1-1; tentative D call: TRBD1 (6 bases). Trimming took 5 bases from V and 5 from J, leaving 9 bases between them. The CDR3 extends over 11 amino acids. CDR1 is SQVTM, CDR2 ANQGSEA, per germline. The CDR3 bases are TGCAGCGTTCTCAGGGGTACTGAAGCTTTCTTT. Amino acids: CSVLRGTEAFF.

In DNA, the CDR3 is TGTGCCAGGACAGGGTCAGGCTACACCTTC. It encodes CARTGSGYTF. The rearrangement joins TRBV6-5 to TRBJ1-2, with 7 bases lining up with TRBD1. Germline V gene lookup returns CDR1 MNHEY and CDR2 SVGAGI. The CDR3 runs to 10 residues. Trimming cost V 9 bases and J 8 bases; bases outside gene matches: 3.

The rearrangement links TRBV5-4 to TRBJ2-7, with TRBD1 as a possible D gene (5 bases). V was pared by 5 bases and J by 0 bases, with 15 bases between. The CDR3 extends over 15 amino acids. Germline CDR1 SGHNT, CDR2 YYREEE (reference sequence). DNA for the CDR3: TGTGCCAGCAGAGGAACAGGCTCGGCCTCCTACGAGCAGTACTTC. This codes for CASRGTGSASYEQYF. Full variable domain (outside the CDR3, taken from reference TRBV5-4 and TRBJ2-7): ETGVTQSPTHLIKTRGQQVTLRCSSQSGHNTVSWYQQALGQGPQFIFQYYREEENGRGNFPPRFSGLQFPNYSSELNVNALELDDSALYLCASRGTGSASYEQYFGPGTRLTVT.

This chain connects TRBV5-8 to TRBJ2-2; D gene unclear. Germline V gene lookup returns CDR1 SGHTS and CDR2 YDEGEE. There are 13 residues in the CDR3. The V and J ends lost 2 bases and 6 bases respectively, with 8 bases between them. The CDR3 coding sequence is TGTGCCAGCAGCTTAAGGCTAGCCGGGGAGCTGTTTTTT. Protein sequence: CASSLRLAGELFF.

The chain links TRBV18 to TRBJ2-1; possibly TRBD1 for D (5 bases). Trimming left V 6 bases short and J 0 bases short, with 12 bases between. The V gene's germline CDR1 is KGHSH and CDR2 LQKENI. The length of the CDR3 is 15 residues. This CDR3 is CASSQGQSSYNEQFF. In DNA form, the CDR3 reads TGTGCCAGCTCCCAGGGTCAAAGCTCCTACAATGAGCAGTTCTTC.

The chain recombines TRBV5-1 with TRBJ2-7; 10 bases align to TRBD1. This CDR3 is 17 amino acids long. Germline CDR1 and CDR2: SGHRS and YFSETQ. J was trimmed by 2 bases and V by 4 bases; bases with no gene match: 12. The CDR3 DNA sequence: TGCGCCAGCAGCGCGTCCTTGCCGGGACAGGGGACCTACGAGCAGTACTTC. Translating it yields CASSASLPGQGTYEQYF.

This clone was recorded only once. The genes are TRBV11-3 and TRBJ2-2; 11 nucleotides agree with TRBD2. Germline V lookup: CDR1 SGHNT, CDR2 YENEEA. The V gene end was trimmed by 3 bases and the J gene end by 6 bases; junction bases not matched to a gene: 6. The CDR3 runs 16 residues. In nucleotides, the CDR3 is TGTGCCAGCAGCTTTACTAGCGGGAGTGGTCCCGGGGAGCTGTTTTTT. Encoded protein: CASSFTSGSGPGELFF.

The chain joins TRBV28 to TRBJ1-2; weak D call: TRBD1 (6 bases). Between the trimmed V and J ends, which lost 5 bases and 4 bases, there was a span of 14 bases. Per germline, CDR1 MDHEN and CDR2 SYDVKM. This CDR3 region has 14 residues. CDR3 sequence: CASSQDRPGYGYTF. As DNA, the CDR3 is TGTGCCAGCAGTCAGGACAGACCAGGCTATGGCTACACCTTC.

V and J are TRBV6-5 and TRBJ1-2, with D unclear. This CDR3 has 13 amino acids. V shed 5 bases and J shed 4 bases, with 11 bases lying between them. Germline CDR1 and CDR2: MNHEY and SVGAGI. DNA of the CDR3: TGTGCCAGCAGTACTGGGCAGGTCTATGGCTACACCTTC. Its translation: CASSTGQVYGYTF.

The table lists this clone with a count of one. V usage is TRBV5-1 and J usage is TRBJ2-3, with 11 bases lining up with TRBD2. Germline trimming cut 4 bases from V and 5 bases from J; bases unmatched to any gene: 9. Germline V gene data show CDR1 as SGHRS and CDR2 as YFSETQ. The CDR3 has 16 residues. CDR3 bases: TGCGCCAGCAGCCGAGGGACTAGCGGAGGGGTAGATACGCAGTATTTT. It translates to CASSRGTSGGVDTQYF.

The rearrangement joins TRBV7-2 to TRBJ2-5, with D tentatively TRBD2 (5 bases). The CDR3 has 15 amino acids. Germline V CDR1 and CDR2: SGHTA, FQGNSA. The V gene lost 2 bases and the J gene lost 5 bases, with 15 bases spanning the gap. CDR3 in DNA: TGTGCCAGCAGCTTAATGAGGGAGAGTCGGGAGACCCAGTACTTC. It specifies CASSLMRESRETQYF.

There are a few counts of this clone. This sample includes further DNA sequences coding for the same CDR3. The rearrangement links TRBV5-1 to TRBJ1-4, with 7 bases aligning to TRBD1. This CDR3 is built from 14 residues. From germline, CDR1 is SGHRS and CDR2 YFSETQ. The J segment lost 4 bases and the V segment lost 2 bases, leaving 2 bases of the junction unmatched. The CDR3 nucleotides read TGCGCCAGCAGCTTAAGACAGGGTAATGAAAAACTGTTTTTT. Translating gives CASSLRQGNEKLFF.

The chain recombines TRBV4-1 with TRBJ1-1; weak D call: TRBD1 (6 bases). In germline, CDR1 is MGHRA, CDR2 YSYEKL. V was pared by 0 bases and J by 10 bases, with 18 bases between. The CDR3 runs to 15 residues. As DNA, the CDR3 is TGCGCCAGCAGCCAAGATTGGGCTTCGACAGGCCGAGCTTTCTTT. Its protein product is CASSQDWASTGRAFF.

The rearrangement uses TRBV6-1 and TRBJ1-1, with D possibly matching TRBD1 (5 bases). Germline lookup yields CDR1 MNHNS and CDR2 SASEGT. Trimming took 0 bases from V and 4 from J, leaving 15 bases between them. The CDR3 loop spans 16 amino acids. As DNA, the CDR3 is TGTGCCAGCAGTGAAGCCTATGGACGGGGGAGCACTGAAGCTTTCTTT. Translated: CASSEAYGRGSTEAFF.

This chain links TRBV12-5 with TRBJ2-3; 8 bases are shared with TRBD2. The germline CDR1 and CDR2 sequences are LGHNT and FRNRAP. Trimming took 5 bases from V and 7 from J; bases not matched to a gene: 8. This CDR3 is 14 amino acids long. The CDR3 DNA follows: TGTGCTAGTGGTCCCGGGACTAGTGTGAATACGCAGTATTTT. This translates into CASGPGTSVNTQYF.

The chain joins TRBV6-1 to TRBJ2-1; D is perhaps TRBD2 (5 bases). Germline CDR1 MNHNS, CDR2 SASEGT. The CDR3 runs 15 residues. V was shortened by 2 bases and J by 0 bases, with 8 bases between the two germline ends. Written as DNA, the CDR3 is TGTGCCAGCAGTGAAACGGGGAGCTCCTACAATGAGCAGTTCTTC. Amino acid sequence: CASSETGSSYNEQFF.

A single count supports this clone. The chain joins TRBV3-1 (or the pseudogene TRBV3-2) to TRBJ2-7, with 10 bases matching TRBD1. V dropped 0 bases and J dropped 4; count of bases not matched to a gene: 6. The germline V gene has CDR1 LGHDT and CDR2 YNNKEL (reference sequence). The CDR3 loop spans 16 amino acids. The CDR3 region is CASSQDPTGGIYEQYF. For the CDR3, the DNA is TGTGCCAGCAGCCAAGATCCGACAGGGGGCATTTACGAGCAGTACTTC.

V usage is TRBV18 and J usage is TRBJ1-2, with TRBD1 matching 7 bases. The junction had 10 bases not matched to a gene; V was cut back by 6 bases and J by 3 bases. The CDR3 runs to 15 residues. Germline V gene data show CDR1 as KGHSH and CDR2 as LQKENI. CDR3 protein: CASSLGTEVDYGYTF. Written as DNA, the CDR3 is TGTGCCAGCTCGCTTGGGACAGAAGTCGACTATGGCTACACCTTC.

The chain uses TRBV28 and TRBJ2-1; 8 bases are shared with TRBD1. The CDR3 extends over 13 amino acids. V dropped 5 bases and J dropped 9; count of bases not matched to a gene: 6. Germline values: CDR1 MDHEN, CDR2 SYDVKM. CDR3 protein: CASSGATGVEQFF. In DNA, the CDR3 is TGTGCCAGCAGTGGCGCGACAGGGGTTGAGCAGTTCTTC.

The V and J genes are TRBV28 and TRBJ2-2; 11 nucleotides match TRBD1. The junction had 1 base not matched to a gene; V was cut back by 1 base and J by 6 bases. The germline V gene has CDR1 MDHEN and CDR2 SYDVKM. This CDR3 is built from 15 residues. This CDR3 reads CASSLSGQGAGELFF. CDR3 DNA sequence: TGTGCCAGCAGTTTATCGGGACAGGGGGCCGGGGAGCTGTTTTTT.